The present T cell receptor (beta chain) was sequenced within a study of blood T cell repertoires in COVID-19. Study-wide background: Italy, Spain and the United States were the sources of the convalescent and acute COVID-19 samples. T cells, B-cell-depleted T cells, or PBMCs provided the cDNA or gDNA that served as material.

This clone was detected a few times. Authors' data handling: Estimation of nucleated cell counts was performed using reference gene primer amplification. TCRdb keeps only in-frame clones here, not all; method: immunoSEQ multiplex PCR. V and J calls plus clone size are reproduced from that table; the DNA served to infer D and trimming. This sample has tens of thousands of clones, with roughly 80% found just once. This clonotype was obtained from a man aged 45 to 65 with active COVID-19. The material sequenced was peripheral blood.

The CDR3: CASSSPPGQPYEQYF. The CDR3 DNA sequence: TGTGCCAGCAGTTCCCCTCCGGGACAGCCCTACGAGCAGTACTTC. This sequence joins TRBV28 and TRBJ2-7; 7 bases are shared with TRBD1. The CDR3 consists of 15 residues. Germline assignment: CDR1 MDHEN and CDR2 SYDVKM. Germline trimming cut 4 bases from V and 2 bases from J; bases unmatched to any gene: 8.